This passage covers 13 T cell receptor beta chains from one sample sequenced in a study of neurological immune-mediated disorders. Described time point: longitudinal time-point 2. TCRdb reprocessed the 5' RACE reads via MiXCR and lists one record per CDR3 protein. The sample has fewer than 40,000 distinct CDR3 sequences; approximately 13% are singletons. Material: PBMCs. The source is a woman between 35 and 50 years old in good health.

There are many counts of this clonotype. The chain's CDR3 is CASSQDKAAEQFF. The DNA of the CDR3 is TGCGCCAGCAGCCAGGACAAAGCCGCGGAGCAGTTCTTC. J is TRBJ2-1 and V is TRBV4-3, with D perhaps TRBD1 (5 bases). Between the trimmed V and J ends, which lost 3 bases and 10 bases, there was a span of 13 bases. CDR3 length equals 13 residues. From germline, CDR1 is LGHNA and CDR2 YSLEER.

At least ten counts were recorded for this clonotype. The chain recombines TRBV7-2 with TRBJ1-3; a weak D match, TRBD1 (6 bases). Germline lookup yields CDR1 SGHTA and CDR2 FQGNSA. V gave up 6 bases and J gave up 1 base, with 13 bases separating them. The CDR3 is 15 residues long. The CDR3 loop reads CASSYPGESGNTIYF. DNA for the CDR3: TGTGCCAGCAGTTATCCAGGGGAATCTGGAAACACCATATATTTT. Filled out from reference TRBV7-2 and TRBJ1-3, the complete variable domain reads GAGVSQSPSNKVTEKGKDVELRCDPISGHTALYWYRQSLGQGLEFLIYFQGNSAPDKSGLPSDRFSAERTGGSVSTLTIQRTQQEDSAVYLCASSYPGESGNTIYFGEGSWLTVV.

Within the sample, this clonotype is medium-sized. The rearrangement uses TRBV10-3 and TRBJ2-1, with 12 bases aligning to TRBD2. CDR3 length equals 15 residues. V lost 6 bases and J lost 8; bases outside the gene matches: 8. CDR1 is ENHRY, CDR2 SYGVKD, per germline. CDR3 in DNA: TGTGCCATCAGGGCTAGCGGGAGGGCCGCCGATGAGCAGTTCTTC. This codes for CAIRASGRAADEQFF.

This clonotype was picked up many times. The chain links TRBV7-2 to TRBJ1-1, with D possibly being TRBD1 (6 bases). Germline V gene sequence: CDR1 SGHTA, CDR2 FQGNSA. The CDR3 runs to 14 residues. Trimming shortened V by 6 bases and J by 5 bases, and 16 bases separated the two germline ends. Written as DNA, the CDR3 is TGTGCCAGCAGTAGGCGGGGGAGGGGGACTGAAGCTTTCTTT. Its protein product is CASSRRGRGTEAFF.

This clonotype occurred many times. The CDR3 DNA follows: TGCGCCAGCAGCCTAGGGGGGGCGAGCACAGATACGCAGTATTTT. It codes for CASSLGGASTDTQYF. The rearrangement links TRBV5-1 to TRBJ2-3; D may be TRBD2 (7 bases). The CDR3 is 15 residues long. From germline, CDR1 is SGHRS and CDR2 YFSETQ. V lost 4 bases and J lost 0, with 12 bases in between. The complete variable domain, with remaining parts taken from reference TRBV5-1 and TRBJ2-3, reads KAGVTQTPRYLIKTRGQQVTLSCSPISGHRSVSWYQQTPGQGLQFLFEYFSETQRNKGNFPGRFSGRQFSNSRSEMNVSTLELGDSALYLCASSLGGASTDTQYFGPGTRLTVL.

There are many counts of this clonotype. The CDR3 here is CASSLLGGGLRVQYF. In DNA, the CDR3 is TGTGCCAGCAGCTTATTAGGGGGGGGGCTACGGGTGCAGTACTTC. This sequence joins TRBV7-2 and TRBJ2-7, with D possibly TRBD2 on 7 matching bases. CDR3 size: 15 residues. V lost 2 bases, J lost 9 bases, and 20 bases lay in between. CDR1 is SGHTA, CDR2 FQGNSA, per germline.

This clonotype has ten or more counts. The chain links TRBV4-1 to TRBJ1-5, with unresolved D. The CDR3 has 17 amino acids. Germline lookup yields CDR1 MGHRA and CDR2 YSYEKL. Trimming shortened V by 6 bases and J by 0 bases, and 18 bases separated the two germline ends. The CDR3 region is CASSRAVTSYSNQPQHF. CDR3 nucleotides: TGCGCCAGCAGTCGTGCTGTTACTTCTTATAGCAATCAGCCCCAGCATTTT.

This clonotype is medium-sized by share. CDR3 DNA: TGTGCCAGCAGCCAGCCACAGGGGATCTACACCTTC. Translated: CASSQPQGIYTF. The chain employs TRBV12-3 or TRBV12-4 and TRBJ1-2; 7 nucleotides align to TRBD1. With V trimmed by 6 bases and J by 10 bases, 8 bases remained unmatched. The CDR3 consists of 12 residues.

This clonotype came up a few times. The genes are TRBV12-3 or TRBV12-4 and TRBJ2-7; D gene unclear. This CDR3 is built from 13 residues. The V and J ends lost 5 bases and 0 bases respectively, with 8 bases between them. For the CDR3, the DNA is TGTGCCAGCAGTATTTCAAGCTCCTACGAGCAGTACTTC. Protein sequence: CASSISSSYEQYF.

This clonotype is medium-sized in the sample. The chain couples TRBV5-1 to TRBJ1-1, with unresolved D. V was shortened by 0 bases and J by 1 base, with 10 bases between the two germline ends. Germline V gene sequence: CDR1 SGHRS, CDR2 YFSETQ. The CDR3 has 15 amino acids. CDR3 region: CASSLDGHSNTEAFF. As DNA, the CDR3 is TGCGCCAGCAGCTTGGATGGGCACTCGAACACTGAAGCTTTCTTT.

This clonotype was counted at least ten times. This rearrangement joins TRBV10-3 to TRBJ2-3; D gene ambiguous. The CDR3 contains 16 residues. V dropped 0 bases and J dropped 2 bases, with 12 bases sitting between them. Germline assignment: CDR1 ENHRY and CDR2 SYGVKD. CDR3 coding DNA: TGTGCCATCAGTGAGTCAACTGAAATATTCACAGATACGCAGTATTTT. Protein sequence: CAISESTEIFTDTQYF.

This clonotype was recorded at least ten times. The J gene is TRBJ2-5, the V gene TRBV5-1; D gene uncertain. The CDR3 runs 15 residues. CDR1 and CDR2 (germline): SGHRS, YFSETQ. V lost 6 bases and J lost 2, with 17 bases in between. The chain's CDR3 is CASKYTGGAQETQYF. CDR3 in DNA: TGCGCCAGCAAGTATACGGGTGGCGCACAAGAGACCCAGTACTTC.

In its sample, this clonotype was seen many times. V is TRBV5-1 and J is TRBJ1-6; D is uncertain. Germline CDR1 reads SGHRS; CDR2 reads YFSETQ. The CDR3 is 14 amino acids. Trimming pared 3 bases from V and 6 bases from J, leaving 10 bases between. The CDR3 loop reads CASSSQTSNSPLHF. In DNA, the CDR3 is TGCGCCAGCAGCTCCCAGACGAGTAATTCACCCCTCCACTTT.